This is a list of T cell receptor beta chains from one sample in a study of blood T cells in healthy people across ages. TCRdb reanalysed the 5' RACE reads using MiXCR and keeps one entry per CDR3 protein. The table lists hundreds of thousands of distinct CDR3 sequences, approximately 60% of them singletons, with roughly 25% in the top ten. The sequenced sample was blood. The receptors come from a man aged 35 to 55 in good health. CDR3s include the opening cysteine and the closing phenylalanine or tryptophan. D genes are given only for firm matches. A row's size may be missing; if present it is once, few, many or a size class.

DNA: TGCAGTGCTAGAGCGGCTGACAGGGCCCTATACGGAGATACGCAGTATTTT; CDR3: CSARAADRALYGDTQYF; V: TRBV20-1; size: -; J: TRBJ2-3; D: TRBD1
DNA: TGCAGTGTCCCGGGGGGGAGTCAAGAGACCCAGTACTTC; CDR3: CSVPGGSQETQYF; V: TRBV20-1; size: few; J: TRBJ2-5; D: TRBD2
DNA: TGTGCCAGCAGGGCGGGACAGATCTCTGGAAACACCATATATTTT; CDR3: CASRAGQISGNTIYF; V: TRBV12-3/TRBV12-4; size: -; J: TRBJ1-3; D: TRBD1
DNA: TGCAGTGCTTGGGACAGGGGGCAGGTTACGCAGTATTTT; CDR3: CSAWDRGQVTQYF; V: TRBV20-1; size: -; J: TRBJ2-3; D: TRBD1
DNA: TGTGCCAGCAGCTCCACAGGGCTCAATGGGAATGAGCAGTTCTTC; CDR3: CASSSTGLNGNEQFF; V: TRBV7-9; size: -; J: TRBJ2-1; D: -
DNA: TGTGCCAGCAGTTTCGGGGGGGGCGTTACTGAAGCTTTCTTT; CDR3: CASSFGGGVTEAFF; V: TRBV28; size: -; J: TRBJ1-1; D: -
DNA: TGTGCCAGCAGCTGGGTGTCAGGGGATGAAAAACTGTTTTTT; CDR3: CASSWVSGDEKLFF; V: TRBV5-5; size: -; J: TRBJ1-4; D: -
DNA: TGTGCCAGCAGCTTGGGCAGCACAACTAGCTATGGCTACACCTTC; CDR3: CASSLGSTTSYGYTF; V: TRBV5-6; size: -; J: TRBJ1-2; D: -
DNA: TGTGCCAGCAGCTTAGGGCGGGACCGCAAAACCTATGGCTACACCTTC; CDR3: CASSLGRDRKTYGYTF; V: TRBV7-9; size: -; J: TRBJ1-2; D: -
DNA: TGCAGTGCCAAGAGGGGGTACAATGAGCAGTTCTTC; CDR3: CSAKRGYNEQFF; V: TRBV20-1; size: -; J: TRBJ2-1; D: -
DNA: TGTGCCAGCAGACCCCCGGGACTCAGCACAGATACGCAGTATTTT; CDR3: CASRPPGLSTDTQYF; V: TRBV6-5; size: -; J: TRBJ2-3; D: -
DNA: TGTGCCAGCGGCCGGGACATGAACACTGAAGCTTTCTTT; CDR3: CASGRDMNTEAFF; V: TRBV11-1; size: -; J: TRBJ1-1; D: -
DNA: TGTGCCAGCAGGCTAAGGGCCGGGTCCTTCAATGAGCAGTTCTTC; CDR3: CASRLRAGSFNEQFF; V: TRBV3-1; size: -; J: TRBJ2-1; D: -
DNA: TGTGCCAGCAGCTTAGTGGTACGGGGTGGCTATGGCTACACCTTC; CDR3: CASSLVVRGGYGYTF; V: TRBV7-2; size: -; J: TRBJ1-2; D: -
DNA: TGTGCCAGCAGCCCCGGCCTGGGGGAGGTGCATGAGCAGTTCTTC; CDR3: CASSPGLGEVHEQFF; V: TRBV7-2; size: -; J: TRBJ2-1; D: -
DNA: TGCAGCGTTGAAGGCCAGGTTCCCTACGAGCAGTACTTC; CDR3: CSVEGQVPYEQYF; V: TRBV29-1; size: -; J: TRBJ2-7; D: -
DNA: TGTGCCAGCAGCCCTACCATGTTTTCCGGCGGGAGACGCTACAATGAGCAGTTCTTC; CDR3: CASSPTMFSGGRRYNEQFF; V: TRBV7-6; size: -; J: TRBJ2-1; D: TRBD2
DNA: TGTGCCAGCAGTTTGGGGGGGACCTACAATGAGCAGTTCTTC; CDR3: CASSLGGTYNEQFF; V: TRBV28; size: many; J: TRBJ2-1; D: TRBD2
DNA: TGTGCCACCAGTGATTTGGAGGGGACAGGGGGATACACAGATACGCAGTATTTT; CDR3: CATSDLEGTGGYTDTQYF; V: TRBV24-1; size: -; J: TRBJ2-3; D: TRBD1
DNA: TGTGCCAGCAGCAAAGTGCCCAGCGGATACACTGTCTACGAGCAGTACTTC; CDR3: CASSKVPSGYTVYEQYF; V: TRBV21-1; size: -; J: TRBJ2-7; D: -
DNA: TGTGCCAGCAGCTTAGTTGGTAGCGGGATCTCCTACGAGCAGTACTTC; CDR3: CASSLVGSGISYEQYF; V: TRBV7-2; size: few; J: TRBJ2-7; D: TRBD2
DNA: TGTGCCAGCAGCCAAGGTCCGGGACAGGGGCCGTTCTTC; CDR3: CASSQGPGQGPFF; V: TRBV14; size: -; J: TRBJ2-1; D: TRBD1
DNA: TGCAGTGCTAGATCACTCCTAGAGTCCTACAATGAGCAGTTCTTC; CDR3: CSARSLLESYNEQFF; V: TRBV20-1; size: -; J: TRBJ2-1; D: -
DNA: TGTGCCAGCTCACCGGTTGGCATCTCCGATAATTCACCCCTCCACTTT; CDR3: CASSPVGISDNSPLHF; V: TRBV18; size: once; J: TRBJ1-6; D: -
DNA: TGTGCCAGCAGGAGGGGGGGCGTGACAGATACGCAGTATTTT; CDR3: CASRRGGVTDTQYF; V: TRBV27; size: -; J: TRBJ2-3; D: -
DNA: TGCAGTGCCCCCGAAGCGGGAGACCCCACAGATACGCAGTATTTT; CDR3: CSAPEAGDPTDTQYF; V: TRBV20-1; size: -; J: TRBJ2-3; D: TRBD2
DNA: TGCAGCGAGCTGGGCAGGGCAGATACGCAGTATTTT; CDR3: CSELGRADTQYF; V: TRBV29-1; size: few; J: TRBJ2-3; D: -
DNA: TGTGCCAGCAGTAGCGGGAGAGGGGTAGAAATAGCCAAAAACATTCAGTACTTC; CDR3: CASSSGRGVEIAKNIQYF; V: TRBV6-1; size: -; J: TRBJ2-4; D: TRBD2
DNA: TGTGCCAGCAGCCTCGGTGAGGCCACCTCAGGGGAGACCCAGTACTTC; CDR3: CASSLGEATSGETQYF; V: TRBV5-5; size: -; J: TRBJ2-5; D: -
DNA: TGTGCCAGCAGTTACGGGAGGACTAGCGGGAGAAATGAGCAGTTCTTC; CDR3: CASSYGRTSGRNEQFF; V: TRBV6-5; size: -; J: TRBJ2-1; D: TRBD2
DNA: TGTGCCATCATGTCGGACAGGGGACAAGAGACCCAGTACTTC; CDR3: CAIMSDRGQETQYF; V: TRBV10-3; size: few; J: TRBJ2-5; D: TRBD1
DNA: TGTGCCAGCAGCCAAGATCCTAGCGGGAGGGGTTCGGGCGAGACCCAGTACTTC; CDR3: CASSQDPSGRGSGETQYF; V: TRBV4-2; size: -; J: TRBJ2-5; D: TRBD2
DNA: TGTGCCAGCAGCTTCGAAAGTGCCCAGCCCCAGCATTTT; CDR3: CASSFESAQPQHF; V: TRBV7-9; size: -; J: TRBJ1-5; D: -